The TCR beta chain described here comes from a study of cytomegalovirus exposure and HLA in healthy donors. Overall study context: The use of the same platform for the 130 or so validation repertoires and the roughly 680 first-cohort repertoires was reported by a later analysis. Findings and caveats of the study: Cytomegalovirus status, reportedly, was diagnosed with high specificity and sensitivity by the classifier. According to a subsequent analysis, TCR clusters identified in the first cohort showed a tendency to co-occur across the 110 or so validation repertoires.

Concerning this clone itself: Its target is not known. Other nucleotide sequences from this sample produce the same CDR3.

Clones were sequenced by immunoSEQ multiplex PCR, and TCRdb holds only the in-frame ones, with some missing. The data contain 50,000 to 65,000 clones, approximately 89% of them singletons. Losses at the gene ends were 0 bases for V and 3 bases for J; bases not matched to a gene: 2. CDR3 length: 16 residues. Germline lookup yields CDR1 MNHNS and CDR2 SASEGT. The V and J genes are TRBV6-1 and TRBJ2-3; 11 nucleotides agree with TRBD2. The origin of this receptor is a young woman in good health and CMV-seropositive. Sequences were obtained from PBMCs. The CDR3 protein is CASSEALAGGTDTQYF. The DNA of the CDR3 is TGTGCCAGCAGTGAAGCGCTAGCGGGGGGAACAGATACGCAGTATTTT.